A single sample gave rise to the 7 T cell receptor beta chains below, sequenced in a study of T cells after yellow fever vaccination. One entry per CDR3 protein results from TCRdb running MiXCR on the 5' RACE reads. The sample has a few hundred thousand distinct CDR3 sequences, 3.6% seen once. Here the sequenced sample was PBMCs, taken on the day of the yellow fever booster vaccination. The receptors originated from a man aged 18 to 30 who received the YFV17D yellow fever vaccine.

The table lists this clonotype with a few counts. This sequence joins TRBV19 and TRBJ2-7; TRBD2 is a possible D gene (5 bases). Trimming removed 9 bases at V and 2 bases at J, with 17 bases between. The CDR3 is 14 amino acids. CDR1 LNHDA and CDR2 SQIVND come from the germline V gene (reference sequence). In nucleotides, the CDR3 is TGTGCCAGCAGTCAGAGCGGTACCCCCTACGAGCAGTACTTC. It codes for CASSQSGTPYEQYF.

This clonotype occurred many times. The chain is built from TRBV12-3 or TRBV12-4 and TRBJ1-1; D not certain. The CDR3 runs to 13 residues. Trimming stripped 0 bases from V and 7 bases from J, with 9 bases between. CDR3 DNA sequence: TGTGCCAGCAGTTTAGCGCCTCAAGTTGAAGCTTTCTTT. It translates to CASSLAPQVEAFF.

The J gene is TRBJ1-1, the V gene TRBV4-1; 7 nucleotides line up with TRBD1. Germline CDR1 is MGHRA and CDR2 is YSYEKL. V dropped 1 base and J dropped 4; count of bases not matched to a gene: 9. This CDR3 contains 16 residues. CDR3 loop: CASSQGTGPRVTEAFF. CDR3 sequence (DNA): TGCGCCAGCAGCCAAGGGACAGGCCCAAGAGTCACTGAAGCTTTCTTT.

This clonotype was seen repeatedly, ten times or more. The V call is TRBV3-1, the J call TRBJ2-7; D gene uncertain. This CDR3 contains 14 residues. Germline V CDR1 and CDR2: LGHDT, YNNKEL (reference sequence). Trimming took 5 bases from V and 3 from J, leaving 14 bases between them. DNA of the CDR3: TGTGCCAGCAGCTTAGACCCTGCGAACTACGAGCAGTACTTC. Translation: CASSLDPANYEQYF.

V usage is TRBV5-1 and J usage is TRBJ1-2, with 9 bases aligning to TRBD1. There are 15 residues in the CDR3. V was pared by 4 bases and J by 6 bases, with 10 bases of the junction left unmatched. CDR1 and CDR2 from the germline V gene are SGHRS and YFSETQ. This CDR3 is CASSQDGTGYDGYTF. Written as DNA, the CDR3 is TGCGCCAGCAGCCAGGACGGGACAGGGTATGATGGCTACACCTTC.

This clonotype was counted ten times or more. The chain couples TRBV20-1 to TRBJ2-1, with no clear D. Per germline, CDR1 DFQATT and CDR2 SNEGSKA (reference sequence). CDR3 length equals 11 residues. Trimming removed 5 bases at V and 4 bases at J, with 6 bases between. The CDR3 reads CSAVAYNEQFF. The CDR3 DNA reads as TGCAGTGCTGTTGCTTACAATGAGCAGTTCTTC.

The rearrangement uses TRBV6-5 and TRBJ2-5; D is perhaps TRBD1 or TRBD2 (5 bases each). Per germline, CDR1 MNHEY and CDR2 SVGAGI. V was cut by 6 bases and J by 4 bases, with 12 bases left in between. The CDR3 has 13 residues. CDR3 DNA: TGTGCCAGCAGGCCTCCGGGGCTAGAGACCCAGTACTTC. Its translation is CASRPPGLETQYF.